This entry features one TCR beta chain sequence. CDR3 length: 15 amino acids. Germline values: CDR1 MNHEY, CDR2 SMNVEV (reference sequence). The V gene lost 2 bases and the J gene lost 6 bases, with 14 bases spanning the gap. CD45RO negativity and positive selection for CCR7 defined naive CD8 cells, a population that excluded terminally differentiated effector memory CD45RA+ cells. The data belong to a study of shared clonotypes between healthy human individuals. Only in-frame clones appear in the TCRdb table, and some are missing; sequencing was by immunoSEQ multiplex PCR. The sample yields approximately 1.9 million clones, roughly 95% seen once.

Sequencing was done on a sample of naive CD8+ T cells from PBMCs. The J gene is TRBJ2-1, the V gene TRBV27; possibly TRBD2 for D (6 bases). The clonotype originates from a man aged 18 to 29 in good health. Some clones in this sample may be carry-over from other donors' samples. The CDR3 loop reads CASSLGGVRGNEQFF. Written as DNA, the CDR3 is TGTGCCAGCAGTTTAGGCGGGGTACGGGGCAATGAGCAGTTCTTC.